This T cell receptor (beta chain) was profiled in a study of blood T cell repertoires in COVID-19. Assay: immunoSEQ multiplex PCR; the TCRdb copy retains only in-frame clones and omits some. Of 300,000 to 350,000 clones listed, roughly 87% were seen once; the top ten hold around 10%. Losses at the gene ends were 8 bases for V and 6 bases for J; bases not matched to a gene: 10. This CDR3 comprises 13 residues. The receptor's source is a young man with COVID-19, enrolled during active disease. Sequencing input: peripheral blood. The chain combines TRBV12-3 or TRBV12-4 with TRBJ2-7, with TRBD1 matching over 7 bases. The chain's CDR3 is CASGDRAESEQYF. The CDR3 DNA is TGTGCCAGCGGAGACAGGGCAGAATCCGAGCAGTACTTC.